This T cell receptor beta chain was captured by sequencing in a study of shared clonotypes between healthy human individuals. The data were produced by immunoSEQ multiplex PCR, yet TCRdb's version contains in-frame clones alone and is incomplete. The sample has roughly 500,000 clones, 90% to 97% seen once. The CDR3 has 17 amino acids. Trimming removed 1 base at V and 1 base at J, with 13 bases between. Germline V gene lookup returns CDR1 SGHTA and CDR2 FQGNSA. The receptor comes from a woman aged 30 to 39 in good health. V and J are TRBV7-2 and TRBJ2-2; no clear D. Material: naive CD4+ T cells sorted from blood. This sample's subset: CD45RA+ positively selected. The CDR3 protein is CASSLVGTQWNTGELFF. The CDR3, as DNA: TGTGCCAGCAGCTTAGTCGGAACCCAGTGGAACACCGGGGAGCTGTTTTTT.